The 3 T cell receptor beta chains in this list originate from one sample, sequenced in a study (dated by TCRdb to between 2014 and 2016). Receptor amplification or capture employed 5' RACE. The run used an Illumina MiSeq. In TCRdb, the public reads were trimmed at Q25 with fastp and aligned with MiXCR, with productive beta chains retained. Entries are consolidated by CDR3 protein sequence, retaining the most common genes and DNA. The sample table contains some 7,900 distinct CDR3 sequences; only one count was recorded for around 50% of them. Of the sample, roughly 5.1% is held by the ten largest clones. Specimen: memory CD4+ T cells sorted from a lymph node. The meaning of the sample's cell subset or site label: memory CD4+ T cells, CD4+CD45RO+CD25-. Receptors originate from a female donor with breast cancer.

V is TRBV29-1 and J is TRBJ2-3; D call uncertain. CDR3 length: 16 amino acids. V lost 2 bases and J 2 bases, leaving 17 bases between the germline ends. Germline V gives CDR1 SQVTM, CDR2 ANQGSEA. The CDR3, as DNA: TGCAGCGTTGAAACCCTCGATACCGGACCCACAGATACGCAGTATTTT. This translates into CSVETLDTGPTDTQYF.

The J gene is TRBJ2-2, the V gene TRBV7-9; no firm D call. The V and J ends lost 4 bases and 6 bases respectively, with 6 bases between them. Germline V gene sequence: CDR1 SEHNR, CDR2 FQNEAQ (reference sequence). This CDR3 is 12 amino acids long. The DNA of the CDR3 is TGTGCCAGCAGCTCTGGGGCCGGGGAGCTGTTTTTT. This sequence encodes CASSSGAGELFF.

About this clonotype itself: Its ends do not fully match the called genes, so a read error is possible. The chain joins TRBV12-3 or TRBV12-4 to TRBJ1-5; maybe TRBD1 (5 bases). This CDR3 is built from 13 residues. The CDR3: CASSLTDNQSQHF. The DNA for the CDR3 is TGTGCCAGCAGTCTCACGGACAATCAGTCCCAGCATTTT.